This passage covers 6 T cell receptor beta chains from one sample sequenced in a study of OX40 agonist ivuxolimab in advanced cancers. Profiled with immunoSEQ multiplex PCR; TCRdb holds only in-frame clones, not every one. The table shows about 19,000 clones, with about 89% occurring only once. This material consisted of CD4+ or CD8+ T cells sorted from blood, taken in a trial of the OX40 agonist ivuxolimab. Receptors originate from an adult with an advanced solid tumor such as melanoma, head and neck, liver or kidney cancer.

CDR3 region: CASSLGQPKWYF. As DNA, the CDR3 is TGTGCCAGCAGCTTGGGACAACCTAAGTGGTATTTT. The chain uses TRBV5-6 and TRBJ2-3; the D is unclear. The V gene's germline CDR1 is SGHDT and CDR2 YYEEEE. V lost 0 bases to trimming and J lost 14 bases, with 13 bases between them. The CDR3 loop spans 12 amino acids.

V gene TRBV19 combines with J gene TRBJ2-1; no clear D. This CDR3 has 13 amino acids. From germline, CDR1 is LNHDA and CDR2 SQIVND (reference sequence). V gave up 5 bases and J gave up 7 bases, with 12 bases separating them. CDR3 residues: CASSWLAGNEQFF. The CDR3 DNA reads TGTGCCAGTAGTTGGTTAGCTGGAAATGAGCAGTTCTTC.

The chain joins TRBV6-6 to TRBJ2-2, with 10 bases lining up with TRBD1. CDR3 size: 14 residues. Germline CDR1 is MNHNY and CDR2 is SVGAGI (reference sequence). The J segment lost 5 bases and the V segment lost 7 bases, leaving 4 bases of the junction unmatched. The CDR3 region has the DNA TGTGCCAGCATCCGACAGGGGGCTACCGGGGAGCTGTTTTTT. It specifies CASIRQGATGELFF.

The rearrangement uses TRBV5-6 and TRBJ1-5; TRBD1 is a possible D gene (5 bases). CDR1 and CDR2 from the germline V gene are SGHDT and YYEEEE. V dropped 3 bases and J dropped 0 bases, with 16 bases sitting between them. The CDR3 has 17 amino acids. CDR3 DNA sequence: TGTGCCAGCAGCTCGCGGGACTTTCCTTATAGCAATCAGCCCCAGCATTTT. Translated, it gives CASSSRDFPYSNQPQHF.

This sequence joins TRBV7-3 and TRBJ2-3, with D perhaps TRBD2 (6 bases). Germline lookup yields CDR1 SGHTA and CDR2 FQGTGA. The CDR3 runs 14 residues. V gave up 1 base and J gave up 1 base, with 6 bases separating them. CDR3 nucleotides: TGTGCCAGCAGCTTAATAGCGGGCACAGATACGCAGTATTTT. It yields the protein CASSLIAGTDTQYF.

This clone was seen just once. The V call is TRBV5-5, the J call TRBJ2-7; 10 nucleotides agree with TRBD1. V lost 2 bases and J lost 5; bases outside the gene matches: 19. Germline CDR1 reads SGHKS; CDR2 reads YYEKEE (reference sequence). CDR3 length: 19 residues. The CDR3 coding sequence is TGTGCCAGCAGCTTTAGGGGGCCCAAACCGGGACAGGGGTTGGACGAGCAGTACTTC. This gives the protein CASSFRGPKPGQGLDEQYF. Full variable domain (outside the CDR3, taken from reference TRBV5-5 and TRBJ2-7): DAGVTQSPTHLIKTRGQQVTLRCSPISGHKSVSWYQQVLGQGPQFIFQYYEKEERGRGNFPDRFSARQFPNYSSELNVNALLLGDSALYLCASSFRGPKPGQGLDEQYFGPGTRLTVT.